The 13 T cell receptor beta chains given below trace back to one sample, sequenced in a study of blood T cells in healthy people across ages. A second PCR, run for about 6 to 11 cycles, used a sample-barcoded 5' primer plus a J-beta primer mix. TCRdb recomputed calls from the 5' RACE reads with MiXCR, one row per CDR3 protein. This sample carries some 900,000 distinct CDR3 sequences, roughly 52% of them seen once, and the ten largest clones take about an eighth. Sequencing input: blood. The receptors originated from a man aged 25 to 40 in good health.

As to this clonotype: Its ends do not fully match the called genes, so a read error is possible. The genes are TRBV6-5 and TRBJ1-5; perhaps TRBD1 as D (6 bases). Germline V gene data show CDR1 as MNHEY and CDR2 as SVGAGI. The CDR3 covers 15 residues. Here the CDR3 reads CASRCSFGDNQPRHF. DNA of the CDR3: TGTGCCAGCAGGTGCAGCTTCGGGGACAATCAGCCCCGGCATTTT.

This clonotype occurred many times. This chain connects TRBV5-1 to TRBJ2-6; D not certain. The CDR3 has 16 amino acids. CDR1 is SGHRS and CDR2 is YFSETQ in the germline V gene. V lost 4 bases and J 8 bases, leaving 19 bases between the germline ends. CDR3 region: CASSNTLLTRPNVLTF. CDR3 DNA: TGCGCCAGCAGCAACACACTCCTGACACGACCCAACGTCCTGACTTTC.

V and J are TRBV7-2 and TRBJ1-1, with TRBD1 identical over 8 bases. V was pared by 2 bases and J by 7 bases, with 6 bases of the junction left unmatched. The germline V gene has CDR1 SGHTA and CDR2 FQGNSA. This CDR3 comprises 14 residues. CDR3 sequence reads: CASSLRSGGDEAFF. DNA for the CDR3: TGTGCCAGCAGCTTAAGGTCAGGGGGCGATGAAGCTTTCTTT.

There are a few counts of this clonotype. The rearrangement links TRBV28 to TRBJ1-1; TRBD1 matches 9 bases. From germline, CDR1 is MDHEN and CDR2 SYDVKM. This CDR3 comprises 15 residues. The junction had 8 bases not matched to a gene; V was cut back by 5 bases and J by 4 bases. For the CDR3, the DNA is TGTGCCAGCAGTCCCGGGGACAGGGATTTCACTGAAGCTTTCTTT. It encodes CASSPGDRDFTEAFF.

The chain joins TRBV2 to TRBJ1-5, with no clear D. This CDR3 contains 15 residues. V was trimmed by 6 bases and J by 0 bases, leaving 12 bases between them. Germline lookup yields CDR1 SNHLY and CDR2 FYNNEI. CDR3 residues: CASSADGNSNQPQHF. The DNA for the CDR3 is TGTGCCAGCAGCGCTGACGGGAATAGCAATCAGCCCCAGCATTTT.

J is TRBJ2-5 and V is TRBV28; D call uncertain. The better agreement between TRBJ2-7 and the DNA end casts doubt on the J call. Germline V lookup: CDR1 MDHEN, CDR2 SYDVKM. CDR3 length: 13 residues. In nucleotides, the CDR3 is TGTGCCAGCAGCGCCTATGGGTCCTACGAGCAGTACTTC. It specifies CASSAYGSYEQYF.

This clonotype was seen ten or more times. This chain joins TRBV6-2 or TRBV6-3 and TRBJ2-7; weak D call: TRBD2 (5 bases). V was shortened by 6 bases and J by 7 bases, with 10 bases between the two germline ends. The CDR3 runs to 11 residues. Germline-derived CDR1 and CDR2 are MNHEY and SVGEGT. The CDR3 spells CASSSRDEQYF. In DNA, the CDR3 is TGTGCCAGCAGCTCGAGGGATGAGCAGTACTTC.

The rearrangement uses TRBV12-3 or TRBV12-4 and TRBJ2-5, with D tentatively TRBD1 (5 bases). This CDR3 is built from 17 residues. V shed 2 bases and J shed 1 base, with 17 bases lying between them. The chain's CDR3 is CASSLKGSGLPQETQYF. The DNA for the CDR3 is TGTGCCAGCAGTTTAAAGGGGTCAGGGCTACCCCAAGAGACCCAGTACTTC.

This chain connects TRBV27 to TRBJ1-1; TRBD1 agrees at 8 bases. The CDR3 covers 15 residues. The junction had 11 bases not matched to a gene; V was cut back by 4 bases and J by 7 bases. Germline V lookup: CDR1 MNHEY, CDR2 SMNVEV (reference sequence). This chain's CDR3 is CASSSADRALHEAFF. The CDR3 DNA sequence: TGTGCCAGCAGTTCCGCGGACAGGGCCCTGCATGAAGCTTTCTTT.

A note on this clonotype: A much larger clone lies a single base off, so this may be a read error. V is TRBV7-8 and J is TRBJ2-5; D perhaps matches TRBD2 (6 bases). V lost 5 bases and J lost 11, with 15 bases in between. Germline values: CDR1 SGHVS, CDR2 FQNEAQ. The CDR3 spans 12 residues. The CDR3 DNA follows: TGTGCCAGCAGCAAAACTTCGGGGGAGCAGTACTTC. This translates into CASSKTSGEQYF. Full variable domain (rest looked up from reference TRBV7-8 and TRBJ2-5): GAGVSQSPRYKVAKRGQDVALRCDPISGHVSLFWYQQALGQGPEFLTYFQNEAQLDKSGLPSDRFFAERPEGSVSTLKIQRTQQEDSAVYLCASSKTSGEQYFGPGTRLLVL.

Turning to this clonotype: At one end the junction does not follow the germline gene, possibly because of a read error. The chain couples TRBV4-2 to TRBJ2-4; tentatively, D is TRBD1 (6 bases). In germline, CDR1 is LGHNA, CDR2 YNFKEQ. The CDR3 has 16 residues. CDR3 DNA: TGTGCCGGCAGCCAAGGGGACAATGTCGGAGTAAGCATTCAGTACTTC. Encoded protein: CAGSQGDNVGVSIQYF.

The chain carries TRBV5-1 and TRBJ2-7, with 9 bases lining up with TRBD1. This CDR3 contains 17 residues. Trimming took 0 bases from V and 4 from J; bases not matched to a gene: 11. Germline CDR1 is SGHRS and CDR2 is YFSETQ. This CDR3 reads CASSLVVHRTGAYEQYF. CDR3 coding DNA: TGCGCCAGCAGCTTGGTCGTTCATCGGACAGGGGCTTACGAGCAGTACTTC. Based on the CDR3 plus reference TRBV5-1 and TRBJ2-7, the full variable domain is KAGVTQTPRYLIKTRGQQVTLSCSPISGHRSVSWYQQTPGQGLQFLFEYFSETQRNKGNFPGRFSGRQFSNSRSEMNVSTLELGDSALYLCASSLVVHRTGAYEQYFGPGTRLTVT.

V gene TRBV9 combines with J gene TRBJ2-6; D is unclear. Looked up from germline, CDR1 is SGDLS and CDR2 is YYNGEE. The CDR3 runs 15 residues. V lost 0 bases and J lost 2, with 6 bases in between. The CDR3 DNA follows: TGTGCCAGCAGCGTAGGGTGGACTGGGGCCAACGTCCTGACTTTC. Its translation: CASSVGWTGANVLTF.